This entry lists 28 T cell receptor beta chains sequenced from one sample in a study of cytomegalovirus exposure and HLA in healthy donors. Use of 60 Vbeta and 13 Jbeta primers characterized the PCR. The table came from immunoSEQ multiplex PCR; TCRdb's copy has only in-frame clones and leaves some out. The sample consists of about 120,000 clones, over 70% of them appearing once. The sequenced sample was PBMCs. Receptor source: a man aged 18 to 30 in good health and CMV-seropositive.

The chain is built from TRBV19 and TRBJ2-3; TRBD2 matches 7 bases. Looked up from germline, CDR1 is LNHDA and CDR2 is SQIVND (reference sequence). V shed 2 bases, J shed 3 bases, and the junction held 5 bases outside the gene matches. The length of the CDR3 is 15 residues. The DNA of the CDR3 is TGTGCCAGTAGTATAATGGCGGGAGAGACAGATACGCAGTATTTT. This sequence encodes CASSIMAGETDTQYF.

The chain joins TRBV4-1 to TRBJ2-3, with 8 bases lining up with TRBD1. CDR3 length: 16 amino acids. J lost 10 bases, V lost 7 bases, and 19 bases had no gene match. The germline gives CDR1 MGHRA, CDR2 YSYEKL. The CDR3, as DNA: TGCGCCAGCACCCTGGCCCTCGGACAGGGTGGGGTATCGCAGTATTTT. The encoded protein is CASTLALGQGGVSQYF.

The chain carries TRBV6-5 and TRBJ1-1; tentative D call: TRBD1 (5 bases). In germline, CDR1 is MNHEY, CDR2 SVGAGI. V dropped 6 bases and J dropped 4 bases, with 18 bases sitting between them. This CDR3 spans 15 amino acids. The CDR3: CASRTIQGGSTEAFF. In nucleotides, the CDR3 is TGTGCCAGCAGAACAATCCAGGGCGGGAGCACTGAAGCTTTCTTT.

This clone has just a few counts. The gene calls are TRBV7-2 and TRBJ2-7, with 11 bases that match TRBD2. The CDR3 runs to 16 residues. Germline assignment: CDR1 SGHTA and CDR2 FQGNSA. J lost 3 bases, V lost 0 bases, and 4 bases had no gene match. CDR3 residues: CASSLAGTSGGYEQYF. The DNA of the CDR3 is TGTGCCAGCAGCTTAGCGGGGACTAGCGGAGGCTACGAGCAGTACTTC.

This rearrangement joins TRBV30 to TRBJ2-3; the D gene is possibly TRBD2 (5 bases). From germline, CDR1 is GTSNPN and CDR2 SVGIG (reference sequence). V was pared by 0 bases and J by 4 bases, with 17 bases between. This CDR3 spans 16 amino acids. The CDR3 DNA follows: TGTGCCTGGAGTGTCAGTCTACCTGGAGGAGCAGATACGCAGTATTTT. Translating gives CAWSVSLPGGADTQYF.

The rearrangement joins TRBV6-1 to TRBJ1-5, with D tentatively TRBD1 (6 bases). The germline V and J ends were trimmed by 4 bases and 2 bases, with 9 bases remaining between them. CDR3 length equals 14 residues. In germline, CDR1 is MNHNS, CDR2 SASEGT. The CDR3 region is CASSVNRGNQPQHF. The CDR3 coding sequence is TGTGCCAGCAGTGTCAACAGGGGCAATCAGCCCCAGCATTTT.

The chain uses TRBV6-5 and TRBJ1-1; 8 bases are a match to TRBD1. The CDR3 has 16 amino acids. The germline CDR1 and CDR2 sequences are MNHEY and SVGAGI. The V gene end was trimmed by 2 bases and the J gene end by 4 bases; junction bases not matched to a gene: 9. The CDR3 loop reads CASSYLQGQGSTEAFF. The CDR3 DNA follows: TGTGCCAGCAGTTACCTACAAGGACAGGGAAGCACTGAAGCTTTCTTT.

The J gene is TRBJ2-3, the V gene TRBV5-4; a possible D gene is TRBD1 (8 bases). The CDR3 extends over 15 amino acids. Germline values: CDR1 SGHNT, CDR2 YYREEE (reference sequence). V lost 4 bases and J 2 bases, leaving 14 bases between the germline ends. The CDR3 reads CASSPGGQATDTQYF. CDR3 DNA: TGTGCCAGCAGCCCGGGGGGACAGGCCACAGATACGCAGTATTTT. Based on the CDR3 plus reference TRBV5-4 and TRBJ2-3, the full variable domain is ETGVTQSPTHLIKTRGQQVTLRCSSQSGHNTVSWYQQALGQGPQFIFQYYREEENGRGNFPPRFSGLQFPNYSSELNVNALELDDSALYLCASSPGGQATDTQYFGPGTRLTVL.

Only a few counts were recorded for this clone. J is TRBJ2-7 and V is TRBV30; D gene uncertain. Trimming took 6 bases from V and 2 from J, leaving 14 bases between them. CDR1 is GTSNPN, CDR2 SVGIG, per germline (reference sequence). The CDR3 totals 13 residues. The CDR3 is CACKGTDPYEQYF. The CDR3 coding sequence is TGTGCCTGTAAAGGAACAGATCCCTACGAGCAGTACTTC.

This chain joins TRBV6-1 and TRBJ2-7; 11 bases fit TRBD1. Unmatched junction bases numbered 7, after V lost 1 base and J lost 2 bases. The CDR3 is 17 residues long. CDR1 and CDR2 from the germline V gene are MNHNS and SASEGT. The CDR3 sequence: CASSEGKDRGPPYEQYF. CDR3 in DNA: TGTGCCAGCAGTGAAGGGAAGGACAGGGGGCCCCCCTACGAGCAGTACTTC.

This chain joins TRBV30 and TRBJ2-7, with a possible D match to TRBD2 (5 bases). V shed 6 bases and J shed 7 bases, with 16 bases lying between them. CDR1 and CDR2 from the germline V gene are GTSNPN and SVGIG (reference sequence). The CDR3 has 12 residues. CDR3 in amino acids: CACPGRTGEQYF. The CDR3 region has the DNA TGTGCCTGCCCCGGACGGACGGGAGAGCAGTACTTC.

This rearrangement joins TRBV10-3 to TRBJ1-6, with TRBD1 identical over 7 bases. The trim removed 6 bases at V and 5 bases at J, leaving 1 base unmatched. Per the germline V gene, CDR1 is ENHRY and CDR2 is SYGVKD. The CDR3 extends over 13 amino acids. The CDR3 coding sequence is TGTGCCATCAGGGGACAGCATAATTCACCCCTCCACTTT. Translating gives CAIRGQHNSPLHF.

This clone was seen just once. The germline gene is not matched at one end of the junction; a read error may be the cause. This chain uses TRBV6-1 with TRBJ2-1; 7 bases fit TRBD2. Germline CDR1 reads MNHNS; CDR2 reads SASEGT. The CDR3 covers 17 residues. The CDR3 here is CASNEAPASGVYNEQFF. The DNA of the CDR3 is TGTGCCAGCAATGAAGCCCCCGCTAGCGGAGTATACAATGAGCAGTTCTTC.

This clone was picked up one time. J is TRBJ2-2 and V is TRBV23-1; perhaps TRBD2 as D (6 bases). TRBV23-1 is labeled an ORF, and its function is uncertain. The CDR3 consists of 16 residues. Trimming stripped 0 bases from V and 6 bases from J, with 14 bases between. In nucleotides, the CDR3 is TGCGCCAGCAGTCAATCTCAAGGGACTTGGGCCGGGGAGCTGTTTTTT. Protein product: CASSQSQGTWAGELFF.

This rearrangement joins TRBV5-4 to TRBJ2-3; 12 bases match TRBD2. V was clipped by 2 bases and J by 5 bases; unmatched bases: 9. Germline loops: CDR1 SGHNT, CDR2 YYREEE (reference sequence). The CDR3 runs 17 residues. The CDR3, as DNA: TGTGCCAGCAGCTTTGGTTCTAGCGGGAGGGTCGGAGATACGCAGTATTTT. Translation: CASSFGSSGRVGDTQYF. Drawing the rest from reference TRBV5-4 and TRBJ2-3, the complete variable domain is ETGVTQSPTHLIKTRGQQVTLRCSSQSGHNTVSWYQQALGQGPQFIFQYYREEENGRGNFPPRFSGLQFPNYSSELNVNALELDDSALYLCASSFGSSGRVGDTQYFGPGTRLTVL.

This rearrangement joins TRBV7-9 to TRBJ2-5; 13 bases align to TRBD2. The DNA end favors TRBJ2-7, so the J call may be wrong. The CDR3 consists of 16 residues. From germline, CDR1 is SEHNR and CDR2 FQNEAQ (reference sequence). The CDR3 loop is CASSSRTSGRAYEQYF. In nucleotides, the CDR3 is TGTGCCAGCAGCTCCCGGACTAGCGGGAGAGCGTACGAGCAGTACTTC.

As DNA, the CDR3 is TGCGCCAGCAGCCCTTCGTCAGGGACTAGCGGGGGGGAACCAGATACGCAGTATTTT. Translating gives CASSPSSGTSGGEPDTQYF. This rearrangement joins TRBV4-3 to TRBJ2-3, with TRBD2 matching over 16 bases. Trimming at V came to 4 bases and at J to 4 bases, leaving 11 bases not matched to a gene. The length of the CDR3 is 19 residues. Germline V gene lookup returns CDR1 LGHNA and CDR2 YSLEER.

This clone occurred once. This sequence joins TRBV12-5 and TRBJ1-5; 10 nucleotides agree with TRBD1. The CDR3 loop spans 17 amino acids. CDR1 LGHNT and CDR2 FRNRAP come from the germline V gene. V shed 0 bases, J shed 7 bases, and the junction held 9 bases outside the gene matches. The CDR3 spells CASGLVLRGQGLQPQHF. DNA for the CDR3: TGTGCTAGTGGTTTGGTGTTAAGGGGACAGGGGTTGCAGCCCCAGCATTTT.

The V and J genes are TRBV7-9 and TRBJ1-2; D is unresolved. CDR3 size: 14 residues. Trimming pared 4 bases from V and 6 bases from J, leaving 15 bases between. Germline V CDR1 and CDR2: SEHNR, FQNEAQ (reference sequence). The CDR3 bases are TGTGCCAGCAGCTCCCCGTCCGGGTTACATGGCTACACCTTC. This sequence encodes CASSSPSGLHGYTF. Together with reference TRBV7-9 and TRBJ1-2, the CDR3 gives the full variable domain: DTGVSQNPRHKITKRGQNVTFRCDPISEHNRLYWYRQTLGQGPEFLTYFQNEAQLEKSRLLSDRFSAERPKGSFSTLEIQRTEQGDSAMYLCASSSPSGLHGYTFGSGTRLTVV.

There are a few counts of this clone. The chain couples TRBV7-6 to TRBJ2-2; weak D call: TRBD1 (5 bases). Germline V gene lookup returns CDR1 SGHVS and CDR2 FNYEAQ. The CDR3 spans 14 residues. Trimming shortened V by 8 bases and J by 2 bases, and 12 bases separated the two germline ends. CDR3 region: CASSGLGNTGELFF. CDR3 nucleotides: TGTGCCAGCTCAGGGTTGGGAAACACCGGGGAGCTGTTTTTT.

The gene calls are TRBV6-5 and TRBJ2-1, with TRBD1 matching over 7 bases. Per the germline V gene, CDR1 is MNHEY and CDR2 is SVGAGI. This CDR3 is built from 13 residues. Losses at the gene ends were 5 bases for V and 3 bases for J; bases not matched to a gene: 1. Here the CDR3 reads CASSNRGYNEQFF. The DNA for the CDR3 is TGTGCCAGCAGTAACAGGGGCTACAATGAGCAGTTCTTC.

The chain uses TRBV14 and TRBJ2-5; TRBD1 matches 9 bases. The CDR3 loop spans 15 amino acids. V lost 4 bases to trimming and J lost 5 bases; unmatched junction nucleotides: 8. Germline loops: CDR1 SGHDN, CDR2 FVKESK. CDR3 coding DNA: TGTGCCAGCAGCCGCCGGGACAGGGCGATGGAGACCCAGTACTTC. Its protein is CASSRRDRAMETQYF.

This clone came up once. The rearrangement joins TRBV25-1 to TRBJ2-2; 8 positions agree with TRBD1. V lost 3 bases to trimming and J lost 6 bases; unmatched junction nucleotides: 12. The germline CDR1 and CDR2 sequences are MGHDK and SYGVNS. There are 17 residues in the CDR3. The CDR3 spells CASSDPIRSGGPGELFF. Here the CDR3 DNA reads TGTGCCAGCAGTGACCCCATACGGTCAGGGGGCCCCGGGGAGCTGTTTTTT.

The chain uses TRBV7-2 and TRBJ2-7, with 10 nucleotides matching TRBD1. Germline V gene sequence: CDR1 SGHTA, CDR2 FQGNSA. CDR3 size: 17 residues. The trim removed 1 base at V and 3 bases at J, leaving 9 bases unmatched. In nucleotides, the CDR3 is TGTGCCAGCAGCTTAGTACCCGCGGGACAGGGGAACTACGAGCAGTACTTC. Its protein is CASSLVPAGQGNYEQYF.

Only a few counts were recorded for this clone. The chain couples TRBV19 to TRBJ1-2; D might be TRBD1 (6 bases). Germline V gene sequence: CDR1 LNHDA, CDR2 SQIVND (reference sequence). There are 16 residues in the CDR3. Trimming took off 6 bases at V and 4 bases at J, with 21 bases between the two ends. The CDR3 loop is CASRKNRDLNRYGYTF. CDR3 in DNA: TGTGCCAGTAGAAAAAACAGGGATTTGAATCGCTATGGCTACACCTTC.

The chain employs TRBV7-8 and TRBJ1-4; D is ambiguous. With 5 bases removed from V and 6 bases from J, the gap between germline ends came to 13 bases. This CDR3 comprises 14 residues. Germline V CDR1 and CDR2: SGHVS, FQNEAQ. CDR3 in amino acids: CASSPGDYDEKLFF. The CDR3, as DNA: TGTGCCAGCAGCCCCGGGGATTATGATGAAAAACTGTTTTTT.

On this clone: At one boundary the junction diverges from the germline segment, which might be a read error. The chain carries TRBV7-8 and TRBJ2-5; D remains ambiguous. Germline CDR1 is SGHVS and CDR2 is FQNEAQ. CDR3 length: 16 residues. DNA for the CDR3: TGTGCCAGCAGCTTAGAGGTGGTGGTGGAGCAAGGGACCCAGTACTTC. Its protein is CASSLEVVVEQGTQYF.

Only one count was recorded for this clone. The chain recombines TRBV30 with TRBJ2-1; a possible D gene is TRBD2 (7 bases). The CDR3 is 16 amino acids. Germline values: CDR1 GTSNPN, CDR2 SVGIG (reference sequence). Trimming took 0 bases from V and 6 from J, leaving 18 bases between them. CDR3 amino acids: CAWSVSLRGGGNEQFF. The CDR3 region has the DNA TGTGCCTGGAGTGTATCTCTGAGGGGAGGGGGCAATGAGCAGTTCTTC.